This entry lists 13 T cell receptor beta chains sequenced from one sample in a study of blood T cells in healthy people across ages. Through a sample-barcoded 5' primer and a J-beta primer mix, a second PCR was run for roughly 6 to 11 cycles. Via MiXCR, TCRdb re-called the 5' RACE reads, giving one row per CDR3 protein. Among approximately 820,000 distinct CDR3 sequences listed, approximately 48% were seen once. Input material: blood. The receptors stem from a man aged 60 to 75 in good health.

The chain is built from TRBV12-3 or TRBV12-4 and TRBJ1-4, with 7 bases aligning to TRBD1. J gave up 0 bases and V 7 bases, and 8 bases lay outside the gene matches. The CDR3 covers 16 residues. The CDR3, as DNA: TGTGCCAGCACCCTGTGGCAGGGGGCAACTAATGAAAAACTGTTTTTT. Translating gives CASTLWQGATNEKLFF.

The J gene is TRBJ2-7, the V gene TRBV11-2; D is tentatively TRBD1 or TRBD2 (5 bases each). Trimming cost V 2 bases and J 3 bases, with 11 bases left between them. CDR3 length: 14 residues. Per germline, CDR1 SGHAT and CDR2 FQNNGV. CDR3 in DNA: TGTGCCAGCAGCTTATCGGGACGGAACTACGAGCAGTACTTC. Translating gives CASSLSGRNYEQYF. The full variable domain, its missing parts supplied by reference TRBV11-2 and TRBJ2-7, is EAGVAQSPRYKIIEKRQSVAFWCNPISGHATLYWYQQILGQGPKLLIQFQNNGVVDDSQLPKDRFSAERLKGVDSTLKIQPAKLEDSAVYLCASSLSGRNYEQYFGPGTRLTVT.

V and J are TRBV29-1 and TRBJ1-2; D gene unclear. The V gene lost 8 bases and the J gene lost 4 bases, with 14 bases spanning the gap. The germline gives CDR1 SQVTM, CDR2 ANQGSEA. This CDR3 is built from 12 residues. The CDR3 DNA reads TGCAGCAGTGTTAGGAACACCTATGGCTACACCTTC. Its protein is CSSVRNTYGYTF.

This chain joins TRBV11-2 and TRBJ2-7, with 7 nucleotides matching TRBD1. The CDR3 is 15 residues long. The J segment lost 0 bases and the V segment lost 3 bases, leaving 5 bases of the junction unmatched. Germline assignment: CDR1 SGHAT and CDR2 FQNNGV. Here the CDR3 reads CASSFRDSHSYEQYF. CDR3 sequence (DNA): TGTGCCAGCAGCTTTCGGGACAGTCACTCCTACGAGCAGTACTTC.

The sample holds a few counts of this clonotype. The gene calls are TRBV27 and TRBJ2-3; the D is unclear. Per the germline V gene, CDR1 is MNHEY and CDR2 is SMNVEV (reference sequence). V lost 1 base to trimming and J lost 0 bases, with 8 bases between them. The CDR3 totals 15 residues. The chain's CDR3 is CASSLYSTSTDTQYF. The CDR3 region has the DNA TGTGCCAGCAGTTTATACTCAACTAGCACAGATACGCAGTATTTT.

This chain connects TRBV6-2 or TRBV6-3 to TRBJ2-5, with D perhaps assigned TRBD1 or TRBD2 (6 bases each). Germline V CDR1 and CDR2: MNHEY, SVGEGT. The CDR3 covers 16 residues. Trimming cost V 7 bases and J 5 bases, with 23 bases left between them. CDR3 amino acids: CASTTEGGFGSETQYF. The CDR3 DNA reads TGTGCCAGCACAACGGAAGGGGGGTTTGGTTCGGAGACCCAGTACTTC.

The chain carries TRBV6-1 and TRBJ2-4; 11 positions match TRBD1. This CDR3 has 14 residues. CDR1 and CDR2 from the germline V gene are MNHNS and SASEGT. V was clipped by 6 bases and J by 6 bases; unmatched bases: 4. The CDR3 DNA follows: TGTGCCAGCAGGGACGGACAGGGGGCAAACATTCAGTACTTC. Protein product: CASRDGQGANIQYF.

This clonotype was detected once. The V and J genes are TRBV20-1 and TRBJ1-2; D gene uncertain. The germline CDR1 and CDR2 sequences are DFQATT and SNEGSKA (reference sequence). Deletions cut 1 base from V and 4 bases from J, with 16 bases between. This CDR3 is built from 15 residues. CDR3 in DNA: TGCAGTGCTAGAGCCACTACATCCGGAGGCTATGGCTACACCTTC. Protein product: CSARATTSGGYGYTF.

The rearrangement links TRBV7-9 to TRBJ1-2, with D possibly matching TRBD1 (5 bases). Deletions cut 5 bases from V and 2 bases from J, with 9 bases between. Germline CDR1 and CDR2: SEHNR and FQNEAQ (reference sequence). CDR3 length equals 13 residues. The CDR3 DNA reads as TGTGCCAGCAGCGCCAGGGAGAACTATGGCTACACCTTC. Protein sequence: CASSARENYGYTF.

The chain links TRBV19 to TRBJ2-3; possibly TRBD1 or TRBD2 for D (6 bases each). The germline V gene has CDR1 LNHDA and CDR2 SQIVND (reference sequence). The length of the CDR3 is 14 residues. V was clipped by 6 bases and J by 3 bases, with 13 bases between them. The chain's CDR3 is CASSRGRETDTQYF. CDR3 bases: TGTGCCAGTAGCAGGGGCCGGGAGACAGATACGCAGTATTTT.

V usage is TRBV28 and J usage is TRBJ2-3; the D is unclear. CDR1 is MDHEN and CDR2 is SYDVKM in the germline V gene. V was cut by 4 bases and J by 4 bases, with 12 bases left in between. This CDR3 is 14 amino acids long. CDR3 bases: TGTGCCAGCAGTTACCCCCGCGTACCAGATACGCAGTATTTT. Protein sequence: CASSYPRVPDTQYF.

The rearrangement joins TRBV20-1 to TRBJ2-5; maybe TRBD1 (6 bases). The V gene lost 1 base and the J gene lost 5 bases, with 8 bases spanning the gap. Germline CDR1 and CDR2: DFQATT and SNEGSKA (reference sequence). The CDR3 is 12 residues long. In DNA, the CDR3 is TGCAGTGCTAGAGGGACAGTCGAGACCCAGTACTTC. This codes for CSARGTVETQYF.

J is TRBJ2-2 and V is TRBV6-6, with D perhaps TRBD1 or TRBD2 (6 bases each). This CDR3 has 15 residues. With 7 bases removed from V and 5 bases from J, the gap between germline ends came to 17 bases. Looked up from germline, CDR1 is MNHNY and CDR2 is SVGAGI (reference sequence). The DNA for the CDR3 is TGTGCCAGCACACCAGGAGGGACATTTACCGGGGAGCTGTTTTTT. Translated: CASTPGGTFTGELFF.